Below are 29 T cell receptor beta chains sequenced from a single sample in a study of T cell changes during pregnancy in multiple sclerosis (dated by TCRdb to the late 2010s). Library construction relied on the immunoSEQ multiplex PCR assay. Here the immuneACCESS table is served through TCRdb, limited to in-frame sequences with V and J called. Missing clones are a known gap in these copies; in checked studies unresolved V genes cover under half, and the rest lacks a known reason. This sample comprises 43,000 or so clones, 80% to 95% of them detected only once. Together, the top ten hold roughly 2.2% of the sample. The sample consisted of peripheral blood, taken in the third trimester of pregnancy. The receptors derive from a female donor with multiple sclerosis, enrolled in a pregnancy study.

The V and J genes are TRBV5-4 and TRBJ2-1; no reliable D call. Trimming removed 0 bases from V and 0 bases from J, with 7 bases in between. This CDR3 has 15 amino acids. In germline, CDR1 is SGHNT, CDR2 YYREEE (reference sequence). As DNA, the CDR3 is TGTGCCAGCAGCTTGGGCGGATACTCCTACAATGAGCAGTTCTTC. This encodes CASSLGGYSYNEQFF.

V usage is TRBV6-1 and J usage is TRBJ2-3, with D possibly TRBD2 on 6 matching bases. Germline V gene lookup returns CDR1 MNHNS and CDR2 SASEGT. The germline V and J ends were trimmed by 6 bases and 0 bases, with 13 bases remaining between them. CDR3 size: 15 residues. The CDR3 spells CASSPGAGSTDTQYF. CDR3 coding DNA: TGTGCCAGCAGCCCTGGGGCGGGAAGCACAGATACGCAGTATTTT.

This clone was observed a single time. The rearrangement uses TRBV5-5 and TRBJ1-5; D is possibly TRBD1 (6 bases). CDR3 length: 17 residues. Between the trimmed V and J ends, which lost 2 bases and 4 bases, there was a span of 19 bases. Germline V gene sequence: CDR1 SGHKS, CDR2 YYEKEE (reference sequence). This CDR3 is CASSFYGEIGGNQPQHF. For the CDR3, the DNA is TGTGCCAGCAGCTTCTACGGAGAAATAGGGGGAAATCAGCCCCAGCATTTT.

The chain is built from TRBV5-1 and TRBJ2-2; 11 bases are a match to TRBD2. The CDR3 is made up of 15 amino acids. Germline V gene data show CDR1 as SGHRS and CDR2 as YFSETQ. The junction had 3 bases not matched to a gene; V was cut back by 4 bases and J by 4 bases. The CDR3 DNA is TGCGCCAGCAGCCCGGGACTAGCGGCCACCGGGGAGCTGTTTTTT. This gives the protein CASSPGLAATGELFF.

This chain connects TRBV5-6 to TRBJ1-4; TRBD1 is a possible D gene (5 bases). Trimming removed 9 bases from V and 8 bases from J, with 20 bases in between. The germline V gene encodes CDR1 SGHDT and CDR2 YYEEEE. The CDR3 has 14 residues. The CDR3 protein is CATGSSGPGEKLFF. The CDR3 DNA follows: TGTGCCACCGGGAGCTCGGGGCCAGGGGAAAAACTGTTTTTT. Using reference TRBV5-6 and TRBJ1-4 for the parts outside the CDR3, the full variable domain is DAGVTQSPTHLIKTRGQQVTLRCSPKSGHDTVSWYQQALGQGPQFIFQYYEEEERQRGNFPDRFSGHQFPNYSSELNVNALLLGDSALYLCATGSSGPGEKLFFGSGTQLSVL.

The rearrangement joins TRBV19 to TRBJ1-3; 7 bases match TRBD1. J lost 5 bases, V lost 5 bases, and 6 bases had no gene match. This CDR3 has 14 amino acids. Germline loops: CDR1 LNHDA, CDR2 SQIVND (reference sequence). CDR3 sequence: CASSLTGTRNTIYF. Here the CDR3 DNA reads TGTGCCAGTAGTTTGACAGGGACAAGAAACACCATATATTTT.

This rearrangement joins TRBV11-2 to TRBJ1-1; TRBD1 might be the D (5 bases). CDR1 SGHAT and CDR2 FQNNGV come from the germline V gene. Trimming removed 3 bases from V and 5 bases from J, with 7 bases in between. There are 12 residues in the CDR3. In nucleotides, the CDR3 is TGTGCCAGCAGCTTCGGGGGAACTGAAGCTTTCTTT. The encoded protein is CASSFGGTEAFF.

This chain uses TRBV5-6 with TRBJ1-2; 11 bases align to TRBD1. The CDR3 has 16 amino acids. Trimming removed 0 bases from V and 8 bases from J; junction bases left unmatched: 9. The germline V gene encodes CDR1 SGHDT and CDR2 YYEEEE. The CDR3, as DNA: TGTGCCAGCAGCTTGGCCTCGGACAGGGGGCGAAGAGGCTACACCTTC. Amino acid sequence: CASSLASDRGRRGYTF.

The CDR3: CASSLQTSGYNEQFF. The DNA of the CDR3 is TGCGCCAGCAGCTTGCAGACTAGCGGCTACAATGAGCAGTTCTTC. The J gene is TRBJ2-1, the V gene TRBV5-1; 9 bases are a match to TRBD2. The CDR3 spans 15 residues. V trimming: 1 base; J trimming: 3 bases; junction bases outside the gene matches: 2. Germline V gene data show CDR1 as SGHRS and CDR2 as YFSETQ.

The chain has TRBV9 and TRBJ2-1; 8 nucleotides match TRBD2. J was trimmed by 12 bases and V by 4 bases; bases with no gene match: 9. Germline loops: CDR1 SGDLS, CDR2 YYNGEE. There are 13 residues in the CDR3. The CDR3 DNA follows: TGTGCCAGCAGCATCGGCGGGAGCGGGGGGCAGTTCTTC. Its translation is CASSIGGSGGQFF.

V and J are TRBV6-1 and TRBJ2-7; 11 bases align to TRBD2. Germline values: CDR1 MNHNS, CDR2 SASEGT. Losses at the gene ends were 6 bases for V and 7 bases for J; bases not matched to a gene: 11. This CDR3 has 15 residues. CDR3 region: CASSELAGGPGEQYF. The CDR3 nucleotides are TGTGCCAGCAGCGAATTAGCGGGAGGGCCGGGGGAGCAGTACTTC.

V gene TRBV13 combines with J gene TRBJ1-2, with D tentatively TRBD1 (5 bases). The length of the CDR3 is 17 residues. Germline CDR1 is PRHDT and CDR2 is FYEKMQ (reference sequence). The ends were cut back, 2 bases at V and 2 bases at J, with 18 bases in the middle. DNA of the CDR3: TGTGCCAGCAGCTTAAGAGTGGGTTGGCAGGGAAACTATGGCTACACCTTC. Amino acids: CASSLRVGWQGNYGYTF. The full variable domain, in which reference TRBV13 and TRBJ1-2 provide the parts outside the CDR3, is AAGVIQSPRHLIKEKRETATLKCYPIPRHDTVYWYQQGPGQDPQFLISFYEKMQSDKGSIPDRFSAQQFSDYHSELNMSSLELGDSALYFCASSLRVGWQGNYGYTFGSGTRLTVV.

This clone is a singleton in its sample. The chain couples TRBV5-6 to TRBJ2-7; a possible D gene is TRBD1 (6 bases). V lost 4 bases to trimming and J lost 2 bases, with 13 bases between them. Germline V gene data show CDR1 as SGHDT and CDR2 as YYEEEE. The CDR3 consists of 14 residues. As DNA, the CDR3 is TGTGCCAGCAGCCGTCAGGGGCCCCCCTACGAGCAGTACTTC. Translated, it gives CASSRQGPPYEQYF.

The chain uses TRBV19 and TRBJ2-7, with TRBD2 identical over 13 bases. Per the germline V gene, CDR1 is LNHDA and CDR2 is SQIVND (reference sequence). The trim removed 5 bases at V and 7 bases at J, leaving 8 bases unmatched. This CDR3 comprises 15 residues. CDR3 nucleotides: TGTGCCAGTAGTTGGGGACTAGCGGGACCGGGAGAGCAGTACTTC. The encoded protein is CASSWGLAGPGEQYF. The full variable domain, rest sourced from reference TRBV19 and TRBJ2-7, is DGGITQSPKYLFRKEGQNVTLSCEQNLNHDAMYWYRQDPGQGLRLIYYSQIVNDFQKGDIAEGYSVSREKKESFPLTVTSAQKNPTAFYLCASSWGLAGPGEQYFGPGTRLTVT.

The CDR3 loop is CASSLGPSGSNYEQYF. The CDR3 DNA follows: TGTGCCAGCAGCTTAGGTCCTAGCGGGAGTAACTACGAGCAGTACTTC. The chain links TRBV7-2 to TRBJ2-7; 10 bases fit TRBD2. The trim removed 1 base at V and 3 bases at J, leaving 6 bases unmatched. CDR1 is SGHTA and CDR2 is FQGNSA in the germline V gene. The CDR3 loop spans 16 amino acids.

The chain recombines TRBV28 with TRBJ2-4; TRBD1 agrees at 10 bases. CDR3 length: 15 amino acids. The V gene end was trimmed by 6 bases and the J gene end by 0 bases; junction bases not matched to a gene: 2. Germline V gene sequence: CDR1 MDHEN, CDR2 SYDVKM. The CDR3: CASRGDRGAKNIQYF. CDR3 in DNA: TGTGCCAGCAGAGGGGACAGGGGAGCCAAAAACATTCAGTACTTC.

The chain recombines TRBV27 with TRBJ1-2; no clear D. Per germline, CDR1 MNHEY and CDR2 SMNVEV (reference sequence). This CDR3 is built from 14 residues. The V and J ends lost 5 bases and 0 bases respectively, with 10 bases between them. DNA of the CDR3: TGTGCCAGCAGTCGGGGAGGGTCTAACTATGGCTACACCTTC. It encodes CASSRGGSNYGYTF.

This chain links TRBV5-6 with TRBJ1-5; D unclear. Germline CDR1 and CDR2: SGHDT and YYEEEE. The CDR3 consists of 15 residues. V was trimmed by 0 bases and J by 1 base, leaving 8 bases between them. The CDR3 here is CASSLGAESNQPQHF. The DNA for the CDR3 is TGTGCCAGCAGCTTGGGCGCTGAAAGCAATCAGCCCCAGCATTTT. Looking up the rest from reference TRBV5-6 and TRBJ1-5 gives the full variable domain: DAGVTQSPTHLIKTRGQQVTLRCSPKSGHDTVSWYQQALGQGPQFIFQYYEEEERQRGNFPDRFSGHQFPNYSSELNVNALLLGDSALYLCASSLGAESNQPQHFGDGTRLSIL.

The V gene is TRBV25-1, the J gene TRBJ2-1; D possibly corresponds to TRBD1 (5 bases). The CDR3 length is 15 residues. Trimming removed 6 bases at V and 4 bases at J, with 16 bases between. Germline CDR1 is MGHDK and CDR2 is SYGVNS. The CDR3 nucleotides read TGTGCCAGCAGGAAAGGGCAGGGAAGATACAATGAGCAGTTCTTC. It translates to CASRKGQGRYNEQFF. The full variable domain, completed using reference TRBV25-1 and TRBJ2-1, is EADIYQTPRYLVIGTGKKITLECSQTMGHDKMYWYQQDPGMELHLIHYSYGVNSTEKGDLSSESTVSRIRTEHFPLTLESARPSHTSQYLCASRKGQGRYNEQFFGPGTRLTVL.

The chain uses TRBV14 and TRBJ1-1; perhaps TRBD1 as D (5 bases). Germline CDR1 reads SGHDN; CDR2 reads FVKESK. CDR3 length equals 14 residues. V lost 1 base and J lost 0, with 6 bases in between. The CDR3, as DNA: TGTGCCAGCAGCCAAGTACAGGTGAACACTGAAGCTTTCTTT. Translation: CASSQVQVNTEAFF. Full variable domain (rest looked up from reference TRBV14 and TRBJ1-1): EAGVTQFPSHSVIEKGQTVTLRCDPISGHDNLYWYRRVMGKEIKFLLHFVKESKQDESGMPNNRFLAERTGGTYSTLKVQPAELEDSGVYFCASSQVQVNTEAFFGQGTRLTVV.

V and J are TRBV29-1 and TRBJ2-7, with TRBD1 identical over 8 bases. Germline-derived CDR1 and CDR2 are SQVTM and ANQGSEA. V shed 4 bases, J shed 5 bases, and the junction held 7 bases outside the gene matches. This CDR3 contains 13 residues. The CDR3 sequence is CSVAGQGRNEQYF. DNA for the CDR3: TGCAGCGTTGCCGGACAGGGTCGGAACGAGCAGTACTTC.

The genes are TRBV18 and TRBJ2-5; D is unclear. In germline, CDR1 is KGHSH, CDR2 LQKENI. V shed 4 bases and J shed 3 bases, with 3 bases lying between them. The CDR3 length is 11 residues. The CDR3 sequence: CASSLEETQYF. DNA for the CDR3: TGTGCCAGCTCACTAGAAGAGACCCAGTACTTC.

The rearrangement uses TRBV9 and TRBJ2-1; TRBD1 matches 12 bases. The V gene's germline CDR1 is SGDLS and CDR2 YYNGEE. This CDR3 is 15 amino acids long. V trimming: 2 bases; J trimming: 8 bases; junction bases outside the gene matches: 5. Here the CDR3 reads CASSVSGQGAYEQFF. Here the CDR3 DNA reads TGTGCCAGCAGCGTTTCGGGACAGGGGGCCTATGAGCAGTTCTTC. Full variable domain (rest looked up from reference TRBV9 and TRBJ2-1): DSGVTQTPKHLITATGQRVTLRCSPRSGDLSVYWYQQSLDQGLQFLIQYYNGEERAKGNILERFSAQQFPDLHSELNLSSLELGDSALYFCASSVSGQGAYEQFFGPGTRLTVL.

The V and J genes are TRBV5-1 and TRBJ1-6; 8 bases are a match to TRBD1. From germline, CDR1 is SGHRS and CDR2 YFSETQ. The CDR3 loop spans 15 amino acids. V was pared by 4 bases and J by 7 bases, with 7 bases of the junction left unmatched. For the CDR3, the DNA is TGCGCCAGCAGCCTTGGACAGGGCGAGAATTCACCCCTCCACTTT. The encoded protein is CASSLGQGENSPLHF.

This chain joins TRBV4-2 and TRBJ2-1; no clear D. This CDR3 comprises 13 residues. V was shortened by 0 bases and J by 5 bases, with 5 bases between the two germline ends. Looked up from germline, CDR1 is LGHNA and CDR2 is YNFKEQ. The chain's CDR3 is CASSQDWHNEQFF. In DNA, the CDR3 is TGTGCCAGCAGCCAAGATTGGCACAATGAGCAGTTCTTC.

The CDR3 DNA is TGTGCCAGCTGGACTAGCGGAGCCACAGATACGCAGTATTTT. Translated, it gives CASWTSGATDTQYF. The J gene is TRBJ2-3, the V gene TRBV27; 10 bases match TRBD2. The germline V gene has CDR1 MNHEY and CDR2 SMNVEV (reference sequence). J lost 2 bases, V lost 8 bases, and 4 bases had no gene match. This CDR3 is built from 14 residues.

The V and J genes are TRBV10-3 and TRBJ1-1; TRBD1 matches at 8 bases. Germline V gene sequence: CDR1 ENHRY, CDR2 SYGVKD. The CDR3 runs to 14 residues. Trimming removed 6 bases from V and 4 bases from J; junction bases left unmatched: 7. In DNA, the CDR3 is TGTGCCATCAGCGAGACAGGGGCACCCACTGAAGCTTTCTTT. It is translated as CAISETGAPTEAFF.

The chain combines TRBV4-2 with TRBJ1-1, with D perhaps matching TRBD1 (5 bases). CDR1 is LGHNA, CDR2 YNFKEQ, per germline. The CDR3 sequence is 14 residues long. Trimming removed 1 base from V and 0 bases from J, with 6 bases in between. DNA of the CDR3: TGTGCCAGCAGCCAAGCAGGGTTGAACACTGAAGCTTTCTTT. Amino acid sequence: CASSQAGLNTEAFF.

V usage is TRBV27 and J usage is TRBJ2-7; TRBD2 is a possible D gene (6 bases). Trimming cost V 4 bases and J 7 bases, with 20 bases left between them. Looked up from germline, CDR1 is MNHEY and CDR2 is SMNVEV (reference sequence). The CDR3 contains 15 residues. The CDR3 loop reads CASSSRDSQVEEQYF. CDR3 in DNA: TGTGCCAGCAGTTCACGGGACTCCCAGGTGGAGGAGCAGTACTTC.